Sequencing of this T cell receptor beta chain was carried out in a study of T cell responses to AZD1222 COVID-19 vaccine. About this clone itself: Other DNA sequences in the same sample also yield this CDR3.

CDR1 is MNHNS and CDR2 is SASEGT in the germline V gene. Trimming pared 1 base from V and 3 bases from J, leaving 4 bases between. This CDR3 is built from 12 residues. Method: immunoSEQ multiplex PCR; TCRdb's copy keeps in-frame clones and lacks some. The repertoire includes 120,000 to 150,000 clones, approximately 78% of them detected once, and roughly 4% sits in the top ten. The material was peripheral blood, obtained on day 0 of MenACWY control vaccination. The chain uses TRBV6-1 and TRBJ2-7; D gene uncertain. The receptor comes from an adult in good health. In DNA, the CDR3 is TGTGCCAGCAGTGAAGGGGGCTACGAGCAGTACTTC. Protein: CASSEGGYEQYF.